This TCR beta chain was recovered during a study of T cells in Graves' hyperthyroidism and ophthalmopathy. Template material for amplifying TCR beta CDR3 regions consisted of RNA transcripts. The HTBI primer set drove a first-round RT-PCR of the TCR CDR3. MiXCR was run by TCRdb on the multiplex PCR reads, yielding one entry per CDR3 protein. The table records roughly 740,000 distinct CDR3 sequences, 16% of them present only once. Clinical symptoms, serum thyroxine and TRAb, thyroid ultrasound and orbital computed tomography were used for the diagnoses. The J segment lost 1 base and the V segment lost 7 bases, leaving 0 bases of the junction unmatched. Germline CDR1 DFQATT, CDR2 SNEGSKA (reference sequence). CDR3 size: 13 residues.

The genes are TRBV20-1 and TRBJ1-5; TRBD1 aligns across 11 bases. The specimen sequenced was blood. This receptor was identified in a man between 18 and 29 years old with Graves' hyperthyroidism. The DNA of the CDR3 is TGCAGTGGGACAGGGGGCAGCAATCAGCCCCAGCATTTT. Translated: CSGTGGSNQPQHF.